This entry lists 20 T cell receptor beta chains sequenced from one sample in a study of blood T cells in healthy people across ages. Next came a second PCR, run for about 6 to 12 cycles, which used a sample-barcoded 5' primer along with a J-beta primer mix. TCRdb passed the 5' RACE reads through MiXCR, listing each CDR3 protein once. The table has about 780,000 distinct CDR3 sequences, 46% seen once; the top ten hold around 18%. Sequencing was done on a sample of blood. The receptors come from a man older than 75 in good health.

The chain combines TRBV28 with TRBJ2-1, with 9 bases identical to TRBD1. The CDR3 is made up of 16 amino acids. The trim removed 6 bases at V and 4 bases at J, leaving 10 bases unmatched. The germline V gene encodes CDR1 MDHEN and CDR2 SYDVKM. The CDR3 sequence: CASSLFGDRVYNEQFF. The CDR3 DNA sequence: TGTGCCAGCAGCCTTTTCGGGGACAGGGTATACAATGAGCAGTTCTTC.

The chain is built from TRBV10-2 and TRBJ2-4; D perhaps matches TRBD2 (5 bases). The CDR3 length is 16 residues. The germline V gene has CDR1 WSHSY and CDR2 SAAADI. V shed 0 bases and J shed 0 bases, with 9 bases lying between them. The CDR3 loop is CASSESTGLAKNIQYF. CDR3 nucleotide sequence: TGCGCCAGCAGTGAGTCGACCGGACTAGCCAAAAACATTCAGTACTTC.

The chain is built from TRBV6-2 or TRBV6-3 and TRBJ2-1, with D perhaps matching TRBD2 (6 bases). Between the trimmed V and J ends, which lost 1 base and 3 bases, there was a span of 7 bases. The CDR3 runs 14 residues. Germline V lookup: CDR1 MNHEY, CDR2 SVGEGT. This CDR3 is CASSYFGSYNEQFF. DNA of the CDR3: TGTGCCAGCAGTTACTTCGGGAGCTACAATGAGCAGTTCTTC.

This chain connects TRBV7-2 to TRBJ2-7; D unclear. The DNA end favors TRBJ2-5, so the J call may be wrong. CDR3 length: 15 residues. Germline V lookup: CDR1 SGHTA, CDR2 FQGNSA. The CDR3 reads CASSLGRASRETQYF. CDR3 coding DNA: TGTGCCAGCAGCTTAGGACGAGCGTCCCGGGAGACCCAGTACTTC.

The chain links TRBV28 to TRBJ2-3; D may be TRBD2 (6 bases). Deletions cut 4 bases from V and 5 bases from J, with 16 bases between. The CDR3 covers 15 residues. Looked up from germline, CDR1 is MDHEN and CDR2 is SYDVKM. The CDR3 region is CASSSGSGLGDTQYF. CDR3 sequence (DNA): TGTGCCAGCAGTTCCGGTAGCGGCTTGGGAGATACGCAGTATTTT.

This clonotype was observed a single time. CDR3 residues: CSSGTSGYEQYF. The CDR3 DNA sequence: TGCAGTTCTGGGACTAGCGGCTACGAGCAGTACTTC. The chain has TRBV20-1 and TRBJ2-7; 11 bases are a match to TRBD2. Trimming cost V 8 bases and J 3 bases; bases outside gene matches: 3. The germline V gene has CDR1 DFQATT and CDR2 SNEGSKA (reference sequence). This CDR3 contains 12 residues.

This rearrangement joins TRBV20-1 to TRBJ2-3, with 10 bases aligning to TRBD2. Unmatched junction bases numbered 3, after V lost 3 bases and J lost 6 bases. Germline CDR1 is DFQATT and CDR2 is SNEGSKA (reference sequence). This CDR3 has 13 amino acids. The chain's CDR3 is CSARTSGWDTQYF. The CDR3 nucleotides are TGCAGTGCTAGGACTAGCGGGTGGGATACGCAGTATTTT.

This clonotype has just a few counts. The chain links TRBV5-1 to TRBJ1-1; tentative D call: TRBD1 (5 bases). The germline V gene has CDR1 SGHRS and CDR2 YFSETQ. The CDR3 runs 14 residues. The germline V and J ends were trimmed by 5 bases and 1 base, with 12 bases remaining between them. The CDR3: CASSSGTENTEAFF. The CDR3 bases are TGCGCCAGCAGTTCCGGGACGGAGAACACTGAAGCTTTCTTT.

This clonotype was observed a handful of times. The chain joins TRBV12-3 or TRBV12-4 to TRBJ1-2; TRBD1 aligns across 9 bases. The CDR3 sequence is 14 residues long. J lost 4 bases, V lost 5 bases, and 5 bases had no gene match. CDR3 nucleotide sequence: TGTGCCAGCAGTCGGGACAGGGTGGTCTATGGCTACACCTTC. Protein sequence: CASSRDRVVYGYTF.

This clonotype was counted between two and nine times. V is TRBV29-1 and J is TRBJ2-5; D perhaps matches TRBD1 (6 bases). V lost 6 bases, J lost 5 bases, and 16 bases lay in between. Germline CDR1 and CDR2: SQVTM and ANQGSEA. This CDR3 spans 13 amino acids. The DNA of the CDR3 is TGCAGCGTCGCGGGCCAGGGGTGGGAGACCCAGTACTTC. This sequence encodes CSVAGQGWETQYF.

For the CDR3, the DNA is TGTGCCAGCAGTTACGGCGGGAGAGGCTACGAGCAGTACTTC. Its protein is CASSYGGRGYEQYF. The V gene is TRBV6-5, the J gene TRBJ2-7; 7 bases are shared with TRBD2. Per germline, CDR1 MNHEY and CDR2 SVGAGI. The J segment lost 3 bases and the V segment lost 2 bases, leaving 4 bases of the junction unmatched. CDR3 length equals 14 residues.

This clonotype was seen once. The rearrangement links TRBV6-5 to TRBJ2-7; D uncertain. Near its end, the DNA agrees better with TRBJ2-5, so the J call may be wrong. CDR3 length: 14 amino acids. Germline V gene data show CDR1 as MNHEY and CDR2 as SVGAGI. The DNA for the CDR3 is TGTGCCAGCAGTCCACGAGCTCCCTCGGAGACCCAGTACTTC. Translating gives CASSPRAPSETQYF.

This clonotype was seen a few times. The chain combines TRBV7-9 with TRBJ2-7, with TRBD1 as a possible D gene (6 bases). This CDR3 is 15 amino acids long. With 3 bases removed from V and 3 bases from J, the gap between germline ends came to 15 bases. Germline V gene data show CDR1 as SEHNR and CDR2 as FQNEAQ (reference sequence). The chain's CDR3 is CASSFSRQGGYEQYF. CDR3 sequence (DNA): TGTGCCAGCAGCTTTTCAAGGCAAGGGGGCTACGAGCAGTACTTC.

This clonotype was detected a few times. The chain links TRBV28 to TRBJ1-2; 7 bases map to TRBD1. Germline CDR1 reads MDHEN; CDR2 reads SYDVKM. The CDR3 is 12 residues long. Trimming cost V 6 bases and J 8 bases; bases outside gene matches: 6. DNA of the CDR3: TGTGCCAGCAGCTCAGGGGGAAGGGGCTACACCTTC. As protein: CASSSGGRGYTF.

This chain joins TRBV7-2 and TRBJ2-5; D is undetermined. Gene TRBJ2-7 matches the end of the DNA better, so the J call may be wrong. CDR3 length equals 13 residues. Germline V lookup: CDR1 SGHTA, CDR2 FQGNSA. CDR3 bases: TGTGCCAGCAGCTTAGGGGATATCCTCGAGCAGTACTTC. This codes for CASSLGDILEQYF.

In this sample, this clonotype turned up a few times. The CDR3 region has the DNA TGTGCCAGCAGCCAGACCGTCCCCGGGACTAGCGGGAGATTGAGCGAGCAGTACTTC. Translating gives CASSQTVPGTSGRLSEQYF. The chain carries TRBV6-1 and TRBJ2-5; 14 positions match TRBD2. The DNA end favors TRBJ2-7, so the J call may be wrong. Germline V CDR1 and CDR2: MNHNS, SASEGT. The CDR3 loop spans 19 amino acids.

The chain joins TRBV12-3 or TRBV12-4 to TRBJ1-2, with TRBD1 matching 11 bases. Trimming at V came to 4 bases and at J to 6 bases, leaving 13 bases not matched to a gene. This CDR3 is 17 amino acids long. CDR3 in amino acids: CASSSYRDRGTYDGYTF. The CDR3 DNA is TGTGCCAGCAGTTCTTATCGGGACAGGGGGACCTATGATGGCTACACCTTC.

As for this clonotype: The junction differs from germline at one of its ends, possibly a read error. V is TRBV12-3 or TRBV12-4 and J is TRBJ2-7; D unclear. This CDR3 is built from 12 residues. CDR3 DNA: TGTGCCAGCAGTTTCCAAGCCTACGAGCAGGACTTC. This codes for CASSFQAYEQDF.

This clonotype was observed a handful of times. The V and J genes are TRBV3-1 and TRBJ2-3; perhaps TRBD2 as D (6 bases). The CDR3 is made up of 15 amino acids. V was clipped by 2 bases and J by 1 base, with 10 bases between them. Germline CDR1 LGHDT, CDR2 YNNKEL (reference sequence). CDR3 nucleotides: TGTGCCAGCAGCCAAACGGGAGTTGGCACAGATACGCAGTATTTT. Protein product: CASSQTGVGTDTQYF.

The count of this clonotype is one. The CDR3 protein is CSAGQSSRETQYF. In DNA, the CDR3 is TGCAGCGCGGGACAGTCGTCACGGGAGACCCAGTACTTC. The rearrangement uses TRBV29-1 and TRBJ2-5; 7 bases fit TRBD1. With 7 bases clipped from V and 5 bases from J, the junction kept 10 bases outside the gene matches. Germline loops: CDR1 SQVTM, CDR2 ANQGSEA. This CDR3 is 13 amino acids long.